This is a list of T cell receptor beta chains from one sample in a study of blood T cell repertoires in COVID-19. This table comes from immunoSEQ multiplex PCR, and its TCRdb copy is limited to in-frame clones, with some not included. This sample has 62,000 or so clones, with roughly 80% found just once. Sequencing input: PBMCs or T cells enriched from blood (not recorded which). These receptors were collected from a woman aged 35 to 49 with acute COVID-19. CDR3s include the opening cysteine and the closing phenylalanine or tryptophan. The D gene is left open where the match is weak. Expanded clones are given a class, and other clones once, few, many or no size at all.

d_gene	abundance	j_gene	v_gene	CDR3nt	CDR3aa
-	once	TRBJ1-5	TRBV29-1	TGCAGCGTTGTCGAGGGAAGCGGGCAGCCCCAGCATTTT	CSVVEGSGQPQHF
TRBD2	-	TRBJ2-3	TRBV5-1	TGCGCCAGCAGCTTGACTAGCGGGATTACAGATACGCAGTATTTT	CASSLTSGITDTQYF
-	-	TRBJ2-7	TRBV11-2	TGTGCCAGCAGCTTAGTTTGGGCCTCCTACGAGCAGTACTTC	CASSLVWASYEQYF
-	few	TRBJ1-2	TRBV27	TGTGCCAGCAGTTTGGGGGTGGAGCGCCCCATTGGGGACATCGGGTATGGCTACACCTTC	CASSLGVERPIGDIGYGYTF
-	-	TRBJ1-1	TRBV2	TGTGCCAGCAGTCTTCAGGGAAAATTGAACACTGAAGCTTTCTTT	CASSLQGKLNTEAFF
TRBD2	medium-sized	TRBJ2-7	TRBV24-1	TGTGCCACCAGCGCGGGACTAGGTCTCTCCTACGAGCAGTACTTC	CATSAGLGLSYEQYF
TRBD1	-	TRBJ1-5	TRBV19	TGTGCCAGTAAACTCACAGGGGTTAGCAATCAGCCCCAGCATTTT	CASKLTGVSNQPQHF
TRBD1	-	TRBJ1-6	TRBV5-1	TGCGCCAGCAGCTTGGAGGGACAGAGAACGTCACCCCTCCACTTT	CASSLEGQRTSPLHF
TRBD1	-	TRBJ1-2	TRBV28	TGTGCCAGCAAAGGGACAGTTCAACATAACTATGGCTACACCTTC	CASKGTVQHNYGYTF
-	-	TRBJ2-2	TRBV7-3	TGTGCCAGCAGACAACAGGGAGGGGCCGGGGAGCTGTTTTTT	CASRQQGGAGELFF
TRBD1	-	TRBJ2-6	TRBV28	TGTGCCAGCCGGACAGGGGGCGCGCTAGGGGCCAACGTCCTGACTTTC	CASRTGGALGANVLTF
-	-	TRBJ1-1	TRBV12-3/TRBV12-4	TGTGCCAGCAGCAGGACAATAGAAGCTTTCTTT	CASSRTIEAFF
TRBD1	-	TRBJ2-3	TRBV18	TGTGCCAGCTCACCACGGACAGGTAGCACAGATACGCAGTATTTT	CASSPRTGSTDTQYF
TRBD1	-	TRBJ1-6	TRBV11-2	TGTGCCAGCCGTCGGGGACAGAATTCACCCCTCCACTTT	CASRRGQNSPLHF
-	-	TRBJ2-3	TRBV7-9	TGTGCCAGCAGCCCAACAGTCACCGCGCGAGATACGCAGTATTTT	CASSPTVTARDTQYF
-	-	TRBJ1-2	TRBV27	TGTGCCAGCAGTTTTGCCCTTGGACTGACGGGGATGGGGGCGTGGAATGGCTACACCTTC	CASSFALGLTGMGAWNGYTF
-	-	TRBJ2-7	TRBV28	TGTGCCAGCAGTCGTCGGACAGCCCTGTACGAGCAGTACTTC	CASSRRTALYEQYF
TRBD2	few	TRBJ2-1	TRBV9	TGTGCCAGCAGCCCCCGACTAGCGGGAATGTATGAGCAGTTCTTC	CASSPRLAGMYEQFF
TRBD1	-	TRBJ1-2	TRBV6-5	TGTGCCAGCAGACAGGGGGCGGAAGGCTACACCTTC	CASRQGAEGYTF